A single sample gave rise to the 2 T cell receptor beta chains below, sequenced in a study of blood T cell repertoires in COVID-19. Profiled with immunoSEQ multiplex PCR; TCRdb holds only in-frame clones, not every one. The data hold about 90,000 clones, with roughly 90% observed a single time. Sequenced sample: peripheral blood. These TCRs come from a middle-aged man with COVID-19, enrolled during active disease.

The J gene is TRBJ1-2, the V gene TRBV5-6, with 7 bases identical to TRBD1. Germline loops: CDR1 SGHDT, CDR2 YYEEEE. J gave up 3 bases and V 4 bases, and 3 bases lay outside the gene matches. The CDR3 spans 13 residues. This chain's CDR3 is CASSGGGDYGYTF. CDR3 nucleotides: TGTGCCAGCAGCGGAGGGGGCGACTATGGCTACACCTTC.

J is TRBJ2-6 and V is TRBV14, with D perhaps matching TRBD2 (6 bases). The germline CDR1 and CDR2 sequences are SGHDN and FVKESK. The ends were cut back, 0 bases at V and 3 bases at J, with 9 bases in the middle. The CDR3 contains 16 residues. The DNA of the CDR3 is TGTGCCAGCAGCCAAGAGGCGGGGTATGGGGCCAACGTCCTGACTTTC. Amino acids: CASSQEAGYGANVLTF. Full variable domain (remainder filled in from reference TRBV14 and TRBJ2-6): EAGVTQFPSHSVIEKGQTVTLRCDPISGHDNLYWYRRVMGKEIKFLLHFVKESKQDESGMPNNRFLAERTGGTYSTLKVQPAELEDSGVYFCASSQEAGYGANVLTFGAGSRLTVL.